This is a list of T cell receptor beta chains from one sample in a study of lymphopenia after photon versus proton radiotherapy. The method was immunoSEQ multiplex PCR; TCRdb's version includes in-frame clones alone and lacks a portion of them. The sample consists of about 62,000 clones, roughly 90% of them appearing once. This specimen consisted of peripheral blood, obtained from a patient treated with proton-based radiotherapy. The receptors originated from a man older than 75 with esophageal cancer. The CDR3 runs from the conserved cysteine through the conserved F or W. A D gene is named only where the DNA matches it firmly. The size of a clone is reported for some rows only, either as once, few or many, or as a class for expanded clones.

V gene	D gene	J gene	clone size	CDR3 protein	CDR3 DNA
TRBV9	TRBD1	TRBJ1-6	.	CASSLEGTGDSPLHF	TGTGCCAGCAGCCTTGAAGGGACAGGGGATTCACCCCTCCACTTT
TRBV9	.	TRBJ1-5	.	CASSVGGENQPQHF	TGTGCCAGCAGCGTAGGCGGAGAAAATCAGCCCCAGCATTTT
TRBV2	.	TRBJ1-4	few	CASAVMGEEKLFF	TGTGCCAGCGCGGTCATGGGAGAGGAAAAACTGTTTTTT
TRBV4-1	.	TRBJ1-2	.	CASTGASYGYTF	TGCGCCAGCACCGGGGCGAGCTATGGCTACACCTTC
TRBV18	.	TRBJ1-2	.	CASSLSGGDYGYTF	TGTGCCAGCTCACTAAGCGGGGGTGACTATGGCTACACCTTC
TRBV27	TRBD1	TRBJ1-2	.	CASSFIWDRGSYGYTF	TGTGCCAGCAGTTTCATATGGGACAGGGGGTCCTATGGCTACACCTTC
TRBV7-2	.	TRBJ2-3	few	CASSLLKLALYADTQYF	TGTGCCAGCAGCTTATTGAAGCTAGCATTATATGCAGATACGCAGTATTTT
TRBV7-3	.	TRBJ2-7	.	CASSLTVNSYEQYF	TGTGCCAGCAGCTTGACAGTCAACTCCTACGAGCAGTACTTC
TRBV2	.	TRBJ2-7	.	CASSAEHTGYEQYF	TGTGCCAGCAGTGCAGAACATACCGGCTACGAGCAGTACTTC
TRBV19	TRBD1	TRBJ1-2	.	CASNKGQGYGYTF	TGTGCCAGTAACAAGGGACAGGGATATGGCTACACCTTC
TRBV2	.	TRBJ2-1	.	CASSGRGPNYNEQFF	TGTGCCAGCAGTGGACGAGGGCCTAACTACAATGAGCAGTTCTTC
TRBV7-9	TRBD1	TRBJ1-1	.	CASSYRGVNTEAFF	TGTGCCAGCAGCTACAGGGGGGTGAACACTGAAGCTTTCTTT
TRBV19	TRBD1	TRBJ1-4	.	CASSFGTGENEKLFF	TGTGCCAGTAGTTTTGGGACAGGTGAAAATGAAAAACTGTTTTTT
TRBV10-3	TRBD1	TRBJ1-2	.	CAIRDSLAYGYTF	TGTGCCATAAGGGACAGCCTCGCCTATGGCTACACCTTC
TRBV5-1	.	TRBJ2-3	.	CASSTGQPTDTQYF	TGCGCCAGCAGTACCGGACAGCCCACAGATACGCAGTATTTT
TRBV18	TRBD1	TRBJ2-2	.	CASSPRGLSTGELFF	TGTGCCAGCTCACCCAGGGGGCTATCAACCGGGGAGCTGTTTTTT
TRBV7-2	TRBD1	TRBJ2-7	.	CASSQRQGKGYEQYF	TGTGCCAGCAGCCAACGACAGGGAAAGGGCTACGAGCAGTACTTC
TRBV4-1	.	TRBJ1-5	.	CASSQETVQPQHF	TGCGCCAGCAGCCAAGAAACTGTACAGCCCCAGCATTTT
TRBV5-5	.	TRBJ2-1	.	CASSFGVGNEQFF	TGTGCCAGCAGCTTTGGGGTTGGAAATGAGCAGTTCTTC
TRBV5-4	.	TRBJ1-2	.	CASSLGADNYGYTF	TGTGCCAGCAGCTTGGGGGCGGATAACTATGGCTACACCTTC
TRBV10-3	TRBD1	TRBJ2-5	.	CAISPGQGHQETQYF	TGTGCCATCAGTCCGGGACAGGGGCACCAAGAGACCCAGTACTTC
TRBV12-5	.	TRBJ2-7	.	CASGLARDYEQYF	TGTGCTAGTGGTTTGGCCCGGGATTACGAGCAGTACTTC
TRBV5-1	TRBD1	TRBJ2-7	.	CASSLRVGDRGYEQYF	TGCGCCAGCAGCCTGAGGGTCGGGGACAGGGGTTACGAGCAGTACTTC
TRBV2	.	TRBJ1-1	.	CATQTALNTEAFF	TGTGCCACCCAAACAGCGTTGAACACTGAAGCTTTCTTT
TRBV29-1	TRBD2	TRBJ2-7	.	CSGGLAGYEQYF	TGCAGCGGTGGACTAGCGGGCTACGAGCAGTACTTC
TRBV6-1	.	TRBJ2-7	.	CASGRENPYEQYF	TGTGCCAGCGGTCGGGAAAACCCCTACGAGCAGTACTTC
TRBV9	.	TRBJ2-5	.	CASSVAPGPQETQYF	TGTGCCAGCAGCGTAGCACCTGGCCCTCAAGAGACCCAGTACTTC
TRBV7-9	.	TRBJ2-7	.	CASSLHWGSYEQYF	TGTGCCAGCAGCTTGCACTGGGGGTCGTACGAGCAGTACTTC
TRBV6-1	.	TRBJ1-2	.	CASSEKSNGYTF	TGTGCCAGCAGTGAAAAGTCGAATGGCTACACCTTC
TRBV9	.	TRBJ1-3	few	CASSGERPGNTIYF	TGTGCCAGCAGCGGGGAACGTCCTGGAAACACCATATATTTT
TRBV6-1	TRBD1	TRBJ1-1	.	CAGHDRGRPNTEAFF	TGTGCCGGCCACGACAGGGGGCGCCCCAACACTGAAGCTTTCTTT
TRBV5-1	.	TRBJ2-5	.	CASSGGRRETQYF	TGCGCCAGCAGCGGGGGCCGCCGGGAGACCCAGTACTTC
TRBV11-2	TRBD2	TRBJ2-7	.	CASSPTSGSSHEQYF	TGTGCCAGCAGCCCCACTAGCGGGAGTTCCCACGAGCAGTACTTC
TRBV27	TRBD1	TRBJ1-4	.	CASSSQRTGIEKLFF	TGTGCCAGCAGTTCCCAAAGGACAGGGATAGAAAAACTGTTTTTT
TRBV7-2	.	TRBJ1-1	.	CASSLENTEAFF	TGTGCCAGCAGCTTAGAAAACACTGAAGCTTTCTTT